These 29 T cell receptor beta chains were sequenced from one sample in a study of neurological immune-mediated disorders. TCRdb fed the 5' RACE reads into MiXCR, producing one record per CDR3 protein. This sample has approximately 68,000 distinct CDR3 sequences; roughly 4.9% occur once, and the top ten carry about 2%. The sample taken for sequencing was PBMCs. Receptors originate from a woman between 70 and 85 years old with multiple sclerosis.

This clonotype has more than one count but fewer than ten. The chain uses TRBV5-1 and TRBJ2-2; no clear D gene. The CDR3 loop spans 15 amino acids. Germline lookup yields CDR1 SGHRS and CDR2 YFSETQ. V lost 1 base to trimming and J lost 0 bases, with 7 bases between them. The CDR3 is CASSLSPANTGELFF. The CDR3 nucleotides read TGCGCCAGCAGCTTGAGTCCAGCGAACACCGGGGAGCTGTTTTTT. Full variable domain (rest looked up from reference TRBV5-1 and TRBJ2-2): KAGVTQTPRYLIKTRGQQVTLSCSPISGHRSVSWYQQTPGQGLQFLFEYFSETQRNKGNFPGRFSGRQFSNSRSEMNVSTLELGDSALYLCASSLSPANTGELFFGEGSRLTVL.

Many counts were recorded for this clonotype. The chain is built from TRBV4-3 and TRBJ1-2; D is uncertain. The V gene lost 2 bases and the J gene lost 1 base, with 14 bases spanning the gap. Germline-derived CDR1 and CDR2 are LGHNA and YSLEER. The CDR3 is 16 residues long. CDR3 in DNA: TGCGCCAGCAGCCAATACGGTCCCCGGGATAACTATGGCTACACCTTC. As protein: CASSQYGPRDNYGYTF.

The table lists this clonotype with many counts. The chain has TRBV4-1 and TRBJ1-1; 11 nucleotides agree with TRBD1. Germline-derived CDR1 and CDR2 are MGHRA and YSYEKL. V lost 4 bases and J lost 5; bases outside the gene matches: 15. The CDR3 spans 18 residues. CDR3 coding DNA: TGCGCCAGCAGCCGGCTAACCGGGGACAGGGGGTATGGTACTGAAGCTTTCTTT. It is translated as CASSRLTGDRGYGTEAFF.

The chain combines TRBV12-3 or TRBV12-4 with TRBJ2-1, with TRBD2 as a possible D gene (7 bases). The CDR3 sequence is 15 residues long. The ends were cut back, 6 bases at V and 5 bases at J, with 17 bases in the middle. CDR3 sequence: CASSKGGDFNNEQFF. CDR3 coding DNA: TGTGCCAGCAGCAAGGGGGGGGACTTCAACAATGAGCAGTTCTTC.

This clonotype was observed a few times. This chain joins TRBV20-1 and TRBJ2-7, with 11 bases identical to TRBD1. Germline loops: CDR1 DFQATT, CDR2 SNEGSKA (reference sequence). Trimming removed 5 bases from V and 3 bases from J; junction bases left unmatched: 6. The CDR3 runs 14 residues. CDR3 nucleotides: TGCAGTGCTTCCGGGACAGGGGGTCACTACGAGCAGTACTTC. It codes for CSASGTGGHYEQYF.

Ten or more counts support this clonotype. The chain joins TRBV19 to TRBJ1-5, with D maybe TRBD1 (5 bases). Trimming left V 7 bases short and J 7 bases short, with 14 bases between. Looked up from germline, CDR1 is LNHDA and CDR2 is SQIVND (reference sequence). There are 13 residues in the CDR3. The DNA of the CDR3 is TGTGCCAGTAACACGGGGCATGGGCAGCCCCAGCATTTT. As protein: CASNTGHGQPQHF. The whole variable domain, filled in from reference TRBV19 and TRBJ1-5, reads DGGITQSPKYLFRKEGQNVTLSCEQNLNHDAMYWYRQDPGQGLRLIYYSQIVNDFQKGDIAEGYSVSREKKESFPLTVTSAQKNPTAFYLCASNTGHGQPQHFGDGTRLSIL.

This clonotype was observed at least ten times. V gene TRBV20-1 combines with J gene TRBJ2-3; D perhaps matches TRBD2 (5 bases). V was pared by 5 bases and J by 1 base, with 13 bases between. Germline V gives CDR1 DFQATT, CDR2 SNEGSKA (reference sequence). This CDR3 spans 14 amino acids. The CDR3 DNA sequence: TGCAGTGCTCCTACTAGTATTGGCACAGATACGCAGTATTTT. This translates into CSAPTSIGTDTQYF.

In its sample, this clonotype was seen many times. The chain recombines TRBV27 with TRBJ2-7; TRBD2 agrees at 7 bases. The germline V gene has CDR1 MNHEY and CDR2 SMNVEV (reference sequence). CDR3 length equals 13 residues. Trimming removed 2 bases from V and 6 bases from J; junction bases left unmatched: 4. The CDR3 DNA reads TGTGCCAGCAGTTTAGCGGGAGCAAGCGAGCAGTACTTC. Its protein is CASSLAGASEQYF.

This clonotype was detected only a few times. This rearrangement joins TRBV4-1 to TRBJ2-3; D may be TRBD1 or TRBD2 (5 bases each). V dropped 3 bases and J dropped 5 bases, with 18 bases sitting between them. Germline V gene data show CDR1 as MGHRA and CDR2 as YSYEKL. The CDR3 is 16 residues long. CDR3 sequence reads: CASSHSDTAREDTQYF. Written as DNA, the CDR3 is TGCGCCAGCAGCCATTCGGACACTGCGAGGGAAGATACGCAGTATTTT.

This clonotype was seen at least ten times. The V gene is TRBV20-1, the J gene TRBJ1-1; no clear D. Germline loops: CDR1 DFQATT, CDR2 SNEGSKA (reference sequence). The CDR3 is made up of 10 amino acids. As DNA, the CDR3 is TGCAGAGGACCGAACACTGAAGCTTTCTTT. Translation gives CRGPNTEAFF.

This clonotype has at least ten counts. This chain uses TRBV20-1 with TRBJ1-2; D unclear. The CDR3 sequence is 12 residues long. Germline CDR1 reads DFQATT; CDR2 reads SNEGSKA (reference sequence). V shed 4 bases and J shed 0 bases, with 6 bases lying between them. In DNA form, the CDR3 reads TGCAGTGCTATCCGCCCTAACTATGGCTACACCTTC. It is translated as CSAIRPNYGYTF.

This clonotype appeared many times. The CDR3 sequence: CASSQGVGERTYEQYF. CDR3 bases: TGTGCCAGCAGCCAAGGGGTCGGGGAGCGCACCTACGAGCAGTACTTC. The rearrangement joins TRBV4-2 to TRBJ2-7; TRBD2 is a possible D gene (5 bases). V gave up 1 base and J gave up 2 bases, with 15 bases separating them. This CDR3 has 16 residues. The germline CDR1 and CDR2 sequences are LGHNA and YNFKEQ.

In its sample, this clonotype was seen many times. The chain couples TRBV4-1 to TRBJ1-2; a possible D gene is TRBD1 (6 bases). Germline-derived CDR1 and CDR2 are MGHRA and YSYEKL. The CDR3 totals 15 residues. The V and J ends lost 4 bases and 6 bases respectively, with 18 bases between them. The CDR3 region has the DNA TGCGCCAGCAGCCCACCCTGGGGAGGGGGGAATGGCTACACCTTC. Amino acid sequence: CASSPPWGGGNGYTF.

This clonotype was seen ten or more times. V gene TRBV18 combines with J gene TRBJ2-7; D tentatively reads TRBD1 or TRBD2 (5 bases each). V was cut by 0 bases and J by 5 bases, with 14 bases left in between. Germline CDR1 reads KGHSH; CDR2 reads LQKENI. The CDR3 loop spans 15 amino acids. Here the CDR3 DNA reads TGTGCCAGCTCACCACCTTCCCAACGAGGGGACGAGCAGTACTTC. Its translation is CASSPPSQRGDEQYF.

Many counts were recorded for this clonotype. The V and J genes are TRBV6-6 and TRBJ1-2, with D possibly matching TRBD1 (5 bases). The CDR3 has 13 amino acids. Germline CDR1 reads MNHNY; CDR2 reads SVGAGI (reference sequence). Deletions cut 6 bases from V and 7 bases from J, with 15 bases between. In DNA, the CDR3 is TGTGCCAGCAGGCCCGCAGGGATGGGTGGCTACACCTTC. This translates into CASRPAGMGGYTF.

This clonotype was detected ten times or more. The rearrangement links TRBV6-1 to TRBJ2-7; TRBD1 agrees at 9 bases. The CDR3 sequence is 13 residues long. Per germline, CDR1 MNHNS and CDR2 SASEGT. V lost 4 bases, J lost 5 bases, and 3 bases stayed unmatched. CDR3 residues: CASSGRDRDEQYF. The CDR3 region has the DNA TGTGCCAGCAGTGGCCGGGACAGGGACGAGCAGTACTTC.

At least ten counts were recorded for this clonotype. The V and J genes are TRBV12-3 or TRBV12-4 and TRBJ1-5, with 7 bases lining up with TRBD1. CDR3 length equals 15 residues. V shed 5 bases and J 0 bases; nucleotides not matched to a gene: 4. For the CDR3, the DNA is TGTGCCAGCAGTAGACAGGGAGCTAGCAATCAGCCCCAGCATTTT. It translates to CASSRQGASNQPQHF.

This clonotype was counted at least ten times. CDR3 in DNA: TGCAGTGCTAGGGGCCCAGTTCATAATCAGCCCCAGCATTTT. Protein: CSARGPVHNQPQHF. The gene calls are TRBV20-1 and TRBJ1-5; D gene ambiguous. This CDR3 comprises 14 residues. CDR1 and CDR2 (germline): DFQATT, SNEGSKA (reference sequence). Trimming left V 3 bases short and J 4 bases short, with 13 bases between.

The chain links TRBV5-1 to TRBJ2-3; 11 bases match TRBD1. Germline CDR1 reads SGHRS; CDR2 reads YFSETQ. The CDR3 loop spans 15 amino acids. J gave up 4 bases and V 4 bases, and 5 bases lay outside the gene matches. The CDR3, as DNA: TGCGCCAGCAGCCCCGGACAGGGGGCTGCAGATACGCAGTATTTT. It translates to CASSPGQGAADTQYF.

This clonotype was detected many times. The chain joins TRBV20-1 to TRBJ2-3, with unresolved D. The CDR3 contains 15 residues. V lost 1 base and J 2 bases, leaving 13 bases between the germline ends. Germline CDR1 and CDR2: DFQATT and SNEGSKA (reference sequence). The CDR3 loop reads CSARALRRNTDTQYF. For the CDR3, the DNA is TGCAGTGCTAGAGCGCTTCGGAGAAACACAGATACGCAGTATTTT.

Of note for this clonotype: It may be a read error: a sequence one base away is much more abundant. CDR3 bases: TGTGCCATCAGCAACACAGATAAGCAGTATTTT. It translates to CAISNTDKQYF. The chain links TRBV10-3 to TRBJ2-3; unclear D gene. Germline V gives CDR1 ENHRY, CDR2 SYGVKD. The CDR3 spans 11 residues.

This clonotype was seen at least ten times. The rearrangement uses TRBV20-1 and TRBJ1-3; 8 positions agree with TRBD1. The V gene's germline CDR1 is DFQATT and CDR2 SNEGSKA (reference sequence). Losses at the gene ends were 3 bases for V and 2 bases for J; bases not matched to a gene: 9. The CDR3 has 16 amino acids. CDR3: CSARPDRGRTGNTIYF. The CDR3 nucleotides read TGCAGTGCTAGGCCTGACAGGGGCCGTACTGGAAACACCATATATTTT.

The rearrangement links TRBV5-1 to TRBJ2-3, with 8 bases fitting TRBD2. The germline V gene has CDR1 SGHRS and CDR2 YFSETQ. The CDR3 length is 14 residues. V gave up 3 bases and J gave up 4 bases; unmatched junction bases: 4. The CDR3 sequence: CASSSGTRADTQYF. The DNA for the CDR3 is TGCGCCAGCAGCTCTGGGACTAGAGCAGATACGCAGTATTTT.

This clonotype has at least ten counts. J is TRBJ2-2 and V is TRBV20-1; TRBD2 agrees at 10 bases. Germline V lookup: CDR1 DFQATT, CDR2 SNEGSKA (reference sequence). The CDR3 runs 14 residues. V was pared by 5 bases and J by 6 bases, with 6 bases of the junction left unmatched. Here the CDR3 DNA reads TGCAGTGCTCGTCCTAGCGGGAGCCCCGGGGAGCTGTTTTTT. It encodes CSARPSGSPGELFF.

This rearrangement joins TRBV3-1 to TRBJ1-1, with 9 bases aligning to TRBD1. V was clipped by 3 bases and J by 6 bases; unmatched bases: 5. Germline V gives CDR1 LGHDT, CDR2 YNNKEL (reference sequence). This CDR3 region has 14 residues. As DNA, the CDR3 is TGTGCCAGCAGCCATGGACAGGGGAAGCCTGAAGCTTTCTTT. Residues: CASSHGQGKPEAFF.

The V and J genes are TRBV11-2 and TRBJ1-1; TRBD1 matches 8 bases. Germline CDR1 and CDR2: SGHAT and FQNNGV. The CDR3 contains 15 residues. Germline trimming cut 5 bases from V and 1 base from J; bases unmatched to any gene: 6. The CDR3 nucleotides are TGTGCCAGCAGCCGGTCCGGGACAGGGAACACTGAAGCTTTCTTT. This translates into CASSRSGTGNTEAFF. The full variable domain, its missing parts supplied by reference TRBV11-2 and TRBJ1-1, is EAGVAQSPRYKIIEKRQSVAFWCNPISGHATLYWYQQILGQGPKLLIQFQNNGVVDDSQLPKDRFSAERLKGVDSTLKIQPAKLEDSAVYLCASSRSGTGNTEAFFGQGTRLTVV.

The table lists this clonotype with many counts. The V and J genes are TRBV21-1 and TRBJ2-5; the table's D call TRBD2 went unverified against the DNA. TRBV21-1 is an annotated pseudogene. The CDR3 contains 16 residues. CDR3 DNA sequence: TGTGCCAGCAGCAAGGCTAGCGGGGAGTGGGCAGAGACCCAGTACTTC. This sequence encodes CASSKASGEWAETQYF.

This clonotype was found many times. The chain couples TRBV11-2 to TRBJ2-1; 7 bases map to TRBD2. Trimming at V came to 5 bases and at J to 0 bases, leaving 4 bases not matched to a gene. The CDR3 contains 15 residues. CDR1 is SGHAT and CDR2 is FQNNGV in the germline V gene. The CDR3 nucleotides read TGTGCCAGCAGCCCACTAGCGAGCTCCTACAATGAGCAGTTCTTC. It specifies CASSPLASSYNEQFF.

This clonotype has ten or more counts. This chain connects TRBV7-2 to TRBJ2-2, with 8 bases that match TRBD1. Looked up from germline, CDR1 is SGHTA and CDR2 is FQGNSA. The V segment lost 5 bases and the J segment 2 bases; nucleotides outside the gene matches: 4. The CDR3 runs to 15 residues. The CDR3 bases are TGTGCCAGCAGCCCAGGGGGCATAAACACCGGGGAGCTGTTTTTT. Translated, it gives CASSPGGINTGELFF.